This TCR beta chain came from a study of identical twins. With no exceptions, donors were healthy Caucasians. Carrying unique molecular identifiers, the cDNA also gained a universal primer site through template switching. TCRdb passed the 5' RACE reads through MiXCR, listing each CDR3 protein once. The sample yields over 500,000 distinct CDR3 sequences, approximately 22% seen once. The CDR3 is 14 amino acids. Germline V gene lookup returns CDR1 KGHSH and CDR2 LQKENI. V was clipped by 2 bases and J by 2 bases; unmatched bases: 3. This clonotype appeared a few times. Its antigen is not identified. Study conclusions and caveats: While abundant cord blood beta clonotypes carried fewer insertions, memory repertoires showed no such pattern.

These same data were also listed under a study on T cells expressing NK-cell markers. This second study notes: The study sequenced eight donors, seven HCMV-seropositive and one seronegative.

Material for sequencing was CD4+ T cells sorted from blood. This sequence was found in a woman between 18 and 30 years old in good health. The chain has TRBV18 and TRBJ2-7, with 7 bases fitting TRBD2. The CDR3 spells CASSPAGLPYEQYF. The CDR3 DNA sequence: TGTGCCAGCTCACCAGCGGGACTACCCTACGAGCAGTACTTC.